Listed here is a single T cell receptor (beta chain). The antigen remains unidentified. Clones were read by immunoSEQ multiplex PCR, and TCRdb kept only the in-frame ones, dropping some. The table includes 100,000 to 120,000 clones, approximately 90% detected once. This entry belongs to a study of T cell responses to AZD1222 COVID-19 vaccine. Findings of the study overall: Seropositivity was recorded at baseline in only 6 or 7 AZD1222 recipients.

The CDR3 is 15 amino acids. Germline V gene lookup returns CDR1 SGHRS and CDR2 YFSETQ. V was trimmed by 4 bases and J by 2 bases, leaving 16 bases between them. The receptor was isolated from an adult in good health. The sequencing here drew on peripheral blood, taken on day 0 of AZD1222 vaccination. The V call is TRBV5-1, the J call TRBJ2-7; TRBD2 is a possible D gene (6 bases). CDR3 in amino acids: CASSLGGGATYEQYF. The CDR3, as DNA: TGCGCCAGCAGCCTGGGCGGAGGGGCAACCTACGAGCAGTACTTC.